This T cell receptor (beta chain) comes out of a study of shared clonotypes between healthy human individuals. The study's findings and limits: When naive CD4 clonotypes were compared across several donors, approximately 5% were shared. Larger richness was generally estimated for naive than memory subsets.

The study separated CD4+ cells into CD45RA+ naive and CD45RA-negative memory subsets. V shed 5 bases and J shed 5 bases, with 21 bases lying between them. Germline CDR1 reads WSHSY; CDR2 reads SAAADI. This CDR3 contains 16 residues. As for this clone: Antigen specificity is unknown.

Sorted-subset replicate PCRs used roughly 210 ng of genomic DNA. This amount corresponded to 30,000 to 35,000 T cell genomes. Data came from immunoSEQ multiplex PCR; TCRdb stores just in-frame clones and leaves some out. This table has roughly 2.4 million clones, approximately 96% appearing once. The sample consisted of naive CD4+ T cells sorted from blood. The subset denotes: CD45RA+ positively selected. The chain has TRBV10-2 and TRBJ1-2; perhaps TRBD1 as D (6 bases). The TCR sequence derives from a man younger than 35 in good health. CDR3 amino acids: CASSSRGDRPGYGYTF. The CDR3 region has the DNA TGCGCCAGCAGTTCTAGGGGGGACCGACCAGGTTATGGCTACACCTTC.